These 26 T cell receptor beta chains were all obtained from the same sample, sequenced in a study of blood T cell repertoires in COVID-19. Only in-frame clones appear in the TCRdb table, and some are missing; sequencing was by immunoSEQ multiplex PCR. The sample includes about 200,000 clones, 80% to 90% seen only once; the top ten take about 5%. The sequencing input was peripheral blood. These receptor sequences come from a woman older than 75 with acute or convalescent COVID-19.

The V call is TRBV28, the J call TRBJ2-7; 15 positions match TRBD2. Germline V gene data show CDR1 as MDHEN and CDR2 as SYDVKM. The CDR3 contains 15 residues. V trimming: 3 bases; J trimming: 9 bases; junction bases outside the gene matches: 6. The CDR3 DNA reads as TGTGCCAGCAGTTTTGAGGTGGGACTAGCGGGAGGGCAGTACTTC. Its translation is CASSFEVGLAGGQYF.

The V and J genes are TRBV18 and TRBJ2-3; perhaps TRBD2 as D (5 bases). CDR3 length equals 14 residues. V lost 3 bases, J lost 0 bases, and 7 bases lay in between. Germline loops: CDR1 KGHSH, CDR2 LQKENI. The CDR3 loop is CASSPLASTDTQYF. CDR3 nucleotide sequence: TGTGCCAGCTCACCTCTAGCTAGCACAGATACGCAGTATTTT.

The chain combines TRBV19 with TRBJ2-1; 10 nucleotides align to TRBD2. Germline CDR1 is LNHDA and CDR2 is SQIVND (reference sequence). Trimming cost V 3 bases and J 7 bases; bases outside gene matches: 15. The CDR3 extends over 18 amino acids. The CDR3 protein is CASSMGLGLAGVRNEQFF. Written as DNA, the CDR3 is TGTGCCAGTAGTATGGGATTGGGTCTAGCGGGAGTACGAAATGAGCAGTTCTTC.

J is TRBJ1-1 and V is TRBV2; TRBD1 might be the D (5 bases). The CDR3 spans 14 residues. Germline loops: CDR1 SNHLY, CDR2 FYNNEI. V was cut by 2 bases and J by 3 bases, with 10 bases left in between. The CDR3 protein is CASSENGGYTEAFF. CDR3 in DNA: TGTGCCAGCAGTGAAAACGGGGGGTACACTGAAGCTTTCTTT.

There are a few counts of this clone. The chain recombines TRBV4-1 with TRBJ2-5, with 7 bases identical to TRBD2. Germline V gives CDR1 MGHRA, CDR2 YSYEKL. The junction had 5 bases not matched to a gene; V was cut back by 0 bases and J by 1 base. CDR3 length: 16 amino acids. The CDR3, as DNA: TGCGCCAGCAGCCAAGAAGGCGGGAGTTTCCAAGAGACCCAGTACTTC. It encodes CASSQEGGSFQETQYF.

The chain uses TRBV5-1 and TRBJ2-1, with 8 bases lining up with TRBD2. The CDR3 covers 16 residues. CDR1 and CDR2 (germline): SGHRS, YFSETQ. V gave up 1 base and J gave up 7 bases; unmatched junction bases: 10. CDR3 amino acids: CASSLMAQRESNEQFF. CDR3 bases: TGCGCCAGCAGCTTGATGGCCCAGCGGGAGTCGAATGAGCAGTTCTTC.

J is TRBJ2-2 and V is TRBV6-2 or TRBV6-3, with D perhaps matching TRBD2 (6 bases). Germline values: CDR1 MNHEY, CDR2 SVGEGT. The CDR3 length is 14 residues. Trimming removed 6 bases at V and 5 bases at J, with 13 bases between. The CDR3 is CASSSGVRTGELFF. The CDR3 DNA reads as TGTGCCAGCAGCTCGGGAGTTCGAACCGGGGAGCTGTTTTTT.

The chain links TRBV7-8 to TRBJ2-3; D remains ambiguous. The CDR3 runs to 14 residues. Germline CDR1 is SGHVS and CDR2 is FQNEAQ. V lost 0 bases to trimming and J lost 0 bases, with 4 bases between them. CDR3 loop: CASSLATSTDTQYF. CDR3 bases: TGTGCCAGCAGCTTAGCTACTAGCACAGATACGCAGTATTTT.

The V call is TRBV30, the J call TRBJ1-1; unclear D gene. V gave up 2 bases and J gave up 8 bases, with 18 bases separating them. Germline V gives CDR1 GTSNPN, CDR2 SVGIG (reference sequence). The CDR3 is made up of 14 amino acids. CDR3 sequence reads: CAWSLGAVFGEAFF. The CDR3 coding sequence is TGTGCCTGGAGTTTGGGTGCCGTATTCGGGGAAGCTTTCTTT.

The chain combines TRBV3-1 (or the pseudogene TRBV3-2) with TRBJ2-5; 7 bases match TRBD2. V shed 4 bases, J shed 5 bases, and the junction held 13 bases outside the gene matches. CDR3 length equals 16 residues. The germline V gene has CDR1 LGHDT and CDR2 YNNKEL (reference sequence). The CDR3 DNA follows: TGTGCCAGCAGCCCGACTAGCCCTGCTTGGTCGGAGACCCAGTACTTC. Translation gives CASSPTSPAWSETQYF.

CDR3 loop: CASSTGGSYSPLHF. The CDR3 DNA reads as TGTGCCAGCAGCACGGGAGGTTCTTATTCACCCCTCCACTTT. The chain carries TRBV7-3 and TRBJ1-6; D gene uncertain. V gave up 5 bases and J gave up 8 bases, with 13 bases separating them. Germline CDR1 reads SGHTA; CDR2 reads FQGTGA. CDR3 length: 14 amino acids.

The chain joins TRBV4-3 to TRBJ1-2, with D tentatively TRBD1 (6 bases). CDR1 is LGHNA, CDR2 YSLEER, per germline. Between the trimmed V and J ends, which lost 1 base and 2 bases, there was a span of 17 bases. The CDR3 extends over 17 amino acids. The CDR3 sequence: CASSQATGGGVNYGYTF. In DNA form, the CDR3 reads TGCGCCAGCAGCCAAGCCACGGGAGGGGGTGTAAACTATGGCTACACCTTC.

V gene TRBV6-4 combines with J gene TRBJ1-6, with D maybe TRBD1 (5 bases). The germline V gene has CDR1 MRHNA and CDR2 SNTAGT. Trimming stripped 3 bases from V and 11 bases from J, with 14 bases between. The CDR3 contains 14 residues. CDR3 in amino acids: CASSEQGRGAPLHF. The CDR3 DNA reads TGTGCCAGCAGTGAGCAGGGACGCGGGGCACCCCTCCACTTT.

The chain couples TRBV7-8 to TRBJ2-2; unclear D gene. CDR1 and CDR2 from the germline V gene are SGHVS and FQNEAQ. The length of the CDR3 is 15 residues. With 1 base removed from V and 5 bases from J, the gap between germline ends came to 11 bases. This chain's CDR3 is CASSLDPLWTGELFF. CDR3 sequence (DNA): TGTGCCAGCAGCTTAGACCCACTATGGACCGGGGAGCTGTTTTTT.

This chain connects TRBV29-1 to TRBJ2-2; D gene uncertain. Trimming left V 7 bases short and J 5 bases short, with 20 bases between. The CDR3 has 15 residues. CDR1 SQVTM and CDR2 ANQGSEA come from the germline V gene. DNA for the CDR3: TGCAGCGCTATGACACCCAACCTGTATACCGGGGAGCTGTTTTTT. Its protein product is CSAMTPNLYTGELFF.

This rearrangement joins TRBV7-2 to TRBJ2-5, with 7 bases fitting TRBD2. Germline CDR1 is SGHTA and CDR2 is FQGNSA. The CDR3 has 14 amino acids. Trimming cost V 3 bases and J 5 bases; bases outside gene matches: 6. The CDR3 loop reads CASSFAGVWETQYF. CDR3 in DNA: TGTGCCAGCAGCTTCGCGGGAGTGTGGGAGACCCAGTACTTC. Drawing the rest from reference TRBV7-2 and TRBJ2-5, the complete variable domain is GAGVSQSPSNKVTEKGKDVELRCDPISGHTALYWYRQSLGQGLEFLIYFQGNSAPDKSGLPSDRFSAERTGGSVSTLTIQRTQQEDSAVYLCASSFAGVWETQYFGPGTRLLVL.

The chain is built from TRBV9 and TRBJ2-1; D unclear. V was trimmed by 1 base and J by 5 bases, leaving 10 bases between them. This CDR3 is 14 amino acids long. CDR1 is SGDLS, CDR2 YYNGEE, per germline. The DNA of the CDR3 is TGTGCCAGCAGCGTAACAGTGTTAGACAATGAGCAGTTCTTC. This gives the protein CASSVTVLDNEQFF.

The chain joins TRBV7-9 to TRBJ2-7, with TRBD1 matching over 9 bases. Germline V lookup: CDR1 SEHNR, CDR2 FQNEAQ (reference sequence). The CDR3 sequence is 18 residues long. The junction had 11 bases not matched to a gene; V was cut back by 0 bases and J by 2 bases. The CDR3 bases are TGTGCCAGCAGCTTAGCGCTAGAGACAGGGGGTTTGACCTACGAGCAGTACTTC. Translation gives CASSLALETGGLTYEQYF. The whole variable domain, filled in from reference TRBV7-9 and TRBJ2-7, reads DTGVSQNPRHKITKRGQNVTFRCDPISEHNRLYWYRQTLGQGPEFLTYFQNEAQLEKSRLLSDRFSAERPKGSFSTLEIQRTEQGDSAMYLCASSLALETGGLTYEQYFGPGTRLTVT.

V usage is TRBV6-6 and J usage is TRBJ1-1, with no clear D. Per germline, CDR1 MNHNY and CDR2 SVGAGI (reference sequence). The CDR3 runs 12 residues. V was pared by 6 bases and J by 5 bases, with 10 bases between. As DNA, the CDR3 is TGTGCCAGCAGCCCTACTGCTACTGAAGCTTTCTTT. This encodes CASSPTATEAFF.

The genes are TRBV19 and TRBJ2-2; maybe TRBD2 (5 bases). The germline V gene has CDR1 LNHDA and CDR2 SQIVND (reference sequence). The CDR3 runs to 16 residues. V lost 3 bases, J lost 5 bases, and 16 bases lay in between. DNA of the CDR3: TGTGCCAGTAGTATTGTCTTTGGGAGAGGGACCGGGGAGCTGTTTTTT. Protein sequence: CASSIVFGRGTGELFF.

In its sample, this clone was seen once. The chain joins TRBV7-2 to TRBJ1-4; D gene uncertain. CDR1 SGHTA and CDR2 FQGNSA come from the germline V gene. This CDR3 has 15 residues. Trimming took off 3 bases at V and 0 bases at J, with 8 bases between the two ends. CDR3: CASSLVTTTNEKLFF. CDR3 nucleotide sequence: TGTGCCAGCAGCTTGGTGACAACAACTAATGAAAAACTGTTTTTT.

This chain uses TRBV7-2 with TRBJ2-3; D perhaps matches TRBD2 (6 bases). Trimming removed 3 bases at V and 9 bases at J, with 7 bases between. In germline, CDR1 is SGHTA, CDR2 FQGNSA. The CDR3 length is 11 residues. The CDR3 sequence: CASSFSGTQYF. The CDR3 region has the DNA TGTGCCAGCAGCTTTAGCGGCACGCAGTATTTT.

The rearrangement joins TRBV6-1 to TRBJ1-3, with unresolved D. This CDR3 is 14 amino acids long. V lost 1 base and J lost 3, with 7 bases in between. Germline lookup yields CDR1 MNHNS and CDR2 SASEGT. CDR3 bases: TGTGCCAGCAGTGAAGTGCTCTATGGAAACACCATATATTTT. As protein: CASSEVLYGNTIYF.

The V call is TRBV7-2, the J call TRBJ2-3; D not certain. CDR1 SGHTA and CDR2 FQGNSA come from the germline V gene. Trimming removed 1 base from V and 2 bases from J, with 7 bases in between. This CDR3 is 14 amino acids long. The CDR3 bases are TGTGCCAGCAGCTTAGAGTGGGCCACAGATACGCAGTATTTT. Translated: CASSLEWATDTQYF.

This chain joins TRBV6-5 and TRBJ2-4; 9 bases are shared with TRBD1. The trim removed 6 bases at V and 1 base at J, leaving 4 bases unmatched. Germline V CDR1 and CDR2: MNHEY, SVGAGI. The CDR3 contains 15 residues. The DNA for the CDR3 is TGTGCCAGCAGGGGACAGGGTATGGCCAAAAACATTCAGTACTTC. The encoded protein is CASRGQGMAKNIQYF.

The CDR3 spells CASTAYGGGNYGYTF. The CDR3 coding sequence is TGTGCCAGCACCGCCTATGGGGGAGGAAACTATGGCTACACCTTC. The V gene is TRBV28, the J gene TRBJ1-2; possible D gene TRBD1, 5 bases. CDR3 length: 15 amino acids. Trimming left V 7 bases short and J 2 bases short, with 17 bases between. Per germline, CDR1 MDHEN and CDR2 SYDVKM.